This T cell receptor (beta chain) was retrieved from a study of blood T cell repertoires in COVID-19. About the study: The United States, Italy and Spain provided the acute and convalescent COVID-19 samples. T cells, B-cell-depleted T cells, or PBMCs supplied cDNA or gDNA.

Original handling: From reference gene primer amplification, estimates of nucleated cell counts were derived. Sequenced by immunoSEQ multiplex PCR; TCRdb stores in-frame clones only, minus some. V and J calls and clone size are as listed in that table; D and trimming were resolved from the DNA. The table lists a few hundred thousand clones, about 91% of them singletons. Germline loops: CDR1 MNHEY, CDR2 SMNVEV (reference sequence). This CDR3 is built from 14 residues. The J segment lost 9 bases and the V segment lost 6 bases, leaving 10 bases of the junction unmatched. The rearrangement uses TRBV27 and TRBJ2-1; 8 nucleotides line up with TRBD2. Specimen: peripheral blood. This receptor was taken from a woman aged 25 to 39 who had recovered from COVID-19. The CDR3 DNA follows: TGTGCCAGCAGCGGCCGGGGGGGACGTGGTGAGCAGTTCTTC. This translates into CASSGRGGRGEQFF.